This is a list of T cell receptor beta chains from one sample in a study of regulatory dendritic cells for organ transplantation. The repertoire was sequenced with immunoSEQ multiplex PCR; TCRdb's copy has only in-frame clones and lacks some. The sample includes about 38,000 clones, about 89% seen only once; the top ten take about 0.11%. Specimen: naive CD8+ T cells from blood. Receptor source: a human donor in good health. The CDR3 runs from the conserved cysteine through the conserved F or W. D genes are given only for firm matches. The size field is filled for only some rows; it gives once, few, many or a size class.

abundance,v_gene,d_gene,j_gene,CDR3nt,CDR3aa
once,TRBV4-3,-,TRBJ2-1,TGCGCCAGCAGCCAAGTTTTGAGCACCTACAATGAGCAGTTCTTC,CASSQVLSTYNEQFF
-,TRBV4-3,-,TRBJ2-7,TGCGCCAGCAGCCAAGTGGGGAGATCGGGAAAGGAGCAGTACTTC,CASSQVGRSGKEQYF
-,TRBV6-1,-,TRBJ1-4,TGTGCCAGCTGGACAGTTTGGACTAATGAAAAACTGTTTTTT,CASWTVWTNEKLFF
once,TRBV28,-,TRBJ1-1,TGTGCCAGCAGTTTACCCGTCGGTGAAGCTTTCTTT,CASSLPVGEAFF
once,TRBV28,TRBD1,TRBJ2-1,TGTGCCAGCACGGTATTAGGGACAGTGAATGAGCAGTTCTTC,CASTVLGTVNEQFF
-,TRBV5-1,-,TRBJ1-5,TGCGCCAGCAGCTTGGGGCGCCAGGAGCAGGGGCCGGATCAGCCCCAGCATTTT,CASSLGRQEQGPDQPQHF
-,TRBV30,-,TRBJ2-3,TGTGCCTGGAGTGCCCCCGGGAGCACAGATACGCAGTATTTT,CAWSAPGSTDTQYF
-,TRBV10-1,-,TRBJ1-5,TGCGCCAGCAGTGAGGGCCAGCCCCAGCATTTT,CASSEGQPQHF
-,TRBV11-2,-,TRBJ2-5,TGTGCCAGCAGCTTCTTGGGCGGACAAGAGACCCAGTACTTC,CASSFLGGQETQYF
-,TRBV12-5,-,TRBJ1-5,TGTGCCAACCTTTGGGGGGGCCGGCCCCAGCATTTT,CANLWGGRPQHF
-,TRBV30,-,TRBJ2-1,TGTGCCTGGACACCAAGCGGTTTCTACAATGAGCAGTTCTTC,CAWTPSGFYNEQFF
once,TRBV27,-,TRBJ2-1,TGTGCCAGCAAAATGGGGACGGGGCAGTTCTTC,CASKMGTGQFF
-,TRBV29-1,-,TRBJ2-7,TGCAGCGTCGGACGGGAGATGGGCGAGCAGTACTTC,CSVGREMGEQYF
-,TRBV28,-,TRBJ1-2,TGTGCCAGTCGAATCTACGGGGAAGGCTACACCTTC,CASRIYGEGYTF
once,TRBV5-4,-,TRBJ2-5,TGTGCCAGCAGTTCACTCGACAGTCTTCGGACCCAGTACTTC,CASSSLDSLRTQYF
-,TRBV4-3,-,TRBJ1-5,TGCGCCAGCAGCCAAGACCGGCTAAATCAGCCCCAGCATTTT,CASSQDRLNQPQHF
-,TRBV5-6,-,TRBJ2-5,TGTGCCAGCAGCTGGACGGACGGTGAGACCCAGTACTTC,CASSWTDGETQYF